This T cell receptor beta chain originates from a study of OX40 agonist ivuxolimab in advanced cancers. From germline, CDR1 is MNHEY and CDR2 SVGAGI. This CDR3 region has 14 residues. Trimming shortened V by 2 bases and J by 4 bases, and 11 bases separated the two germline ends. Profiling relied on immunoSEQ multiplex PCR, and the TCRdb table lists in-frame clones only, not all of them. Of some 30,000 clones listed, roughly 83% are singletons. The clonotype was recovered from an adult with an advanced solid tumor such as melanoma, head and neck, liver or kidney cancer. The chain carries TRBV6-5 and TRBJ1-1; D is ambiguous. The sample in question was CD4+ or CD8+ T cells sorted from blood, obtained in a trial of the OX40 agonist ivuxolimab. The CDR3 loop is CASSYLKGGTEAFF. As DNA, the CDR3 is TGTGCCAGCAGTTACCTTAAGGGAGGCACTGAAGCTTTCTTT.